One sample yielded the 10 T cell receptor beta chains listed below, sequenced in a study of blood T cell repertoires in COVID-19. Clones were sequenced by immunoSEQ multiplex PCR, and TCRdb holds only the in-frame ones, with some missing. The top ten clones hold 2.3% of a sample with approximately 240,000 clones, 65% to 85% of them seen once. The sequencing input was peripheral blood. Every receptor here comes from a woman aged 60-75 years with acute or convalescent COVID-19.

This rearrangement joins TRBV7-8 to TRBJ2-7, with 9 bases that match TRBD1. The ends lost 4 bases at V and 3 bases at J; junction bases unmatched: 4. The CDR3 length is 14 residues. CDR1 is SGHVS, CDR2 FQNEAQ, per germline. The CDR3 coding sequence is TGTGCCAGCAGCTACGGGACAGGGAGCTACGAGCAGTACTTC. Encoded protein: CASSYGTGSYEQYF.

Comments on this clone: Additional DNA sequences in this sample encode the identical CDR3. The chain couples TRBV29-1 to TRBJ2-5; perhaps TRBD2 as D (6 bases). Germline CDR1 and CDR2: SQVTM and ANQGSEA. The CDR3 extends over 12 amino acids. Trimming cost V 4 bases and J 5 bases, with 11 bases left between them. CDR3 DNA: TGCAGCGTTGTGGGGGGTGGTGAGACCCAGTACTTC. Encoded protein: CSVVGGGETQYF.

This rearrangement joins TRBV3-1 (or the pseudogene TRBV3-2) to TRBJ2-3, with no clear D. The CDR3 consists of 15 residues. Trimming took 0 bases from V and 0 from J, leaving 7 bases between them. Germline CDR1 and CDR2: LGHDT and YNNKEL (reference sequence). Here the CDR3 reads CASSQDPVSTDTQYF. The CDR3 nucleotides read TGTGCCAGCAGCCAAGATCCGGTCAGCACAGATACGCAGTATTTT.

As concerns this clone: This CDR3 is also generated by other DNA sequences in the sample. The V and J genes are TRBV5-1 and TRBJ1-5, with D hard to call. Germline CDR1 and CDR2: SGHRS and YFSETQ. V lost 0 bases and J 0 bases, leaving 7 bases between the germline ends. The CDR3 spans 15 residues. The CDR3: CASSLVAGSNQPQHF. The CDR3 coding sequence is TGCGCCAGCAGCTTGGTTGCGGGTAGCAATCAGCCCCAGCATTTT.

Worth noting for this clone: One end of the junction varies from germline; a read error may be responsible. This rearrangement joins TRBV6-1 to TRBJ2-3; tentative D call: TRBD1 (6 bases). Per germline, CDR1 MNHNS and CDR2 SASEGT. There are 11 residues in the CDR3. In DNA form, the CDR3 reads TGTGCCAGCAGTGAAGTGGGACACCCAATTTTT. It translates to CASSEVGHPIF.

This chain connects TRBV11-2 to TRBJ2-7; TRBD1 matches 7 bases. Trimming at V came to 4 bases and at J to 2 bases, leaving 8 bases not matched to a gene. This CDR3 region has 15 residues. CDR1 and CDR2 (germline): SGHAT, FQNNGV. CDR3 amino acids: CASSYTTGMAYEQYF. CDR3 coding DNA: TGTGCCAGCAGCTACACGACAGGGATGGCCTACGAGCAGTACTTC.

J is TRBJ1-3 and V is TRBV6-6, with TRBD1 identical over 8 bases. J gave up 0 bases and V 5 bases, and 12 bases lay outside the gene matches. The CDR3 is made up of 18 amino acids. From germline, CDR1 is MNHNY and CDR2 SVGAGI (reference sequence). The chain's CDR3 is CASSHSSTGENSGNTIYF. CDR3 in DNA: TGTGCCAGCAGTCATTCTTCGACAGGGGAGAACTCTGGAAACACCATATATTTT.

This rearrangement joins TRBV7-9 to TRBJ1-1; 7 bases match TRBD1. The germline CDR1 and CDR2 sequences are SEHNR and FQNEAQ (reference sequence). V dropped 5 bases and J dropped 5; count of bases not matched to a gene: 8. CDR3 length: 14 residues. The CDR3 region is CASSQQGIWTEAFF. The CDR3 DNA reads TGTGCCAGCAGCCAACAGGGGATATGGACTGAAGCTTTCTTT.

The genes are TRBV2 and TRBJ1-1; D might be TRBD1 (5 bases). The CDR3 has 13 residues. Germline V lookup: CDR1 SNHLY, CDR2 FYNNEI. V was pared by 0 bases and J by 8 bases, with 10 bases between. CDR3 sequence: CASSEAYNREAFF. The DNA of the CDR3 is TGTGCCAGCAGTGAAGCGTATAACAGGGAAGCTTTCTTT.

CDR3 DNA: TGCGCCAGCAGCCCAGAAACTGGTGCTGAAGCTTTCTTT. This gives the protein CASSPETGAEAFF. The V call is TRBV4-1, the J call TRBJ1-1; D gene uncertain. This CDR3 has 13 amino acids. V lost 4 bases to trimming and J lost 6 bases, with 12 bases between them. Germline V lookup: CDR1 MGHRA, CDR2 YSYEKL.